This T cell receptor beta chain was identified during a study of spatial heterogeneity in lung cancer. Study-level points and caveats: Intratumoral expanded alpha and beta TCR counts were found to track tumor mutation counts.

The time point was: sample taken at primary tumor resection. V lost 6 bases and J lost 0, with 9 bases in between. In germline, CDR1 is DFQATT, CDR2 SNEGSKA (reference sequence). The CDR3 is 13 amino acids. Every TCR cDNA molecule bore its own unique molecular identifier. TCRdb redid the calling of the 5' RACE reads with MiXCR, one entry per CDR3 protein. The top ten clones hold approximately 4% of a sample with 8,300 or so distinct CDR3 sequences, more than 7% of them seen once. This clonotype showed up many times. What it recognizes is unknown. The size of this beta chain means little, since it is a stray read in a library made for alpha chains.

The rearrangement uses TRBV20-1 and TRBJ1-5; no reliable D call. The TCR was taken from a male donor with early-stage non-small cell lung cancer. The material was lung tumor tissue, obtained at surgery. CDR3 DNA: TGCAGTGCCAGACTAGATAGCAATCAGCCCCAGCATTTT. Translating it yields CSARLDSNQPQHF.